The sequence of this TCR beta chain was determined in a study of OX40 agonist ivuxolimab in advanced cancers. TCRdb's table, derived via immunoSEQ multiplex PCR, lists solely in-frame clones and lacks some. The table includes 75,000 to 90,000 clones, 75% to 95% detected once. The length of the CDR3 is 15 residues. Germline CDR1 reads SGHNT; CDR2 reads YYREEE (reference sequence). V shed 0 bases, J shed 7 bases, and the junction held 7 bases outside the gene matches. For this clone: Its antigen is undetermined.

Exclusion applied to patients with autoimmune disease history or systemic immunosuppression. Study results and caveats: Among the nonresponders, some also had low normalized T-cell clonal expansion.

This clonotype originated in an adult with an advanced solid tumor such as melanoma, head and neck, liver or kidney cancer. Here the sequenced sample was CD4+ or CD8+ T cells sorted from blood, taken in a trial of the OX40 agonist ivuxolimab. The rearrangement links TRBV5-4 to TRBJ2-1; TRBD2 matches at 7 bases. The CDR3 nucleotides are TGTGCCAGCAGCTTGGGGGTAGCGGGTACGAATGAGCAGTTCTTC. Its protein is CASSLGVAGTNEQFF.